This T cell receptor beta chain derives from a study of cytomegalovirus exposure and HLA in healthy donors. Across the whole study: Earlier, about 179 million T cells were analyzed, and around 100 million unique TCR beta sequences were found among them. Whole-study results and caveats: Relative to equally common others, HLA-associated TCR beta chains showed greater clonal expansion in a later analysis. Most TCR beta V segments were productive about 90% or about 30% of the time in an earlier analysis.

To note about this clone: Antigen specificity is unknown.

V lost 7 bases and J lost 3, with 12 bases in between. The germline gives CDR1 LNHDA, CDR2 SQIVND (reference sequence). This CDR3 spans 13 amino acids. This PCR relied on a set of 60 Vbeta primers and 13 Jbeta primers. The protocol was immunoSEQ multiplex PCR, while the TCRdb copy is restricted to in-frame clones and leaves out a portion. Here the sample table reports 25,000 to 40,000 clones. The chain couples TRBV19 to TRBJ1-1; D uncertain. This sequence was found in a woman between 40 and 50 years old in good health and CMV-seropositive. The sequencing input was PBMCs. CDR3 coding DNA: TGTGCCAGTACTTCCTCGGGGTACACTGAAGCTTTCTTT. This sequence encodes CASTSSGYTEAFF. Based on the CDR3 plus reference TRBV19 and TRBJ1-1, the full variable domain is DGGITQSPKYLFRKEGQNVTLSCEQNLNHDAMYWYRQDPGQGLRLIYYSQIVNDFQKGDIAEGYSVSREKKESFPLTVTSAQKNPTAFYLCASTSSGYTEAFFGQGTRLTVV.